This T cell receptor (beta chain) was captured by sequencing in a study of T cells in localized non-small cell lung cancer. The CDR3 covers 18 residues. V gave up 4 bases and J gave up 7 bases; unmatched junction bases: 13. In germline, CDR1 is SGHNT, CDR2 YYREEE (reference sequence). Sequenced by immunoSEQ multiplex PCR; TCRdb stores in-frame clones only, minus some. The sample has 9,400 or so clones, 90% seen once; the top ten hold 17%. Study observations and caveats: Longer overall survival accompanied higher blood T cell density.

Concerning this clone: Antigen unknown.

The sequenced sample was peripheral blood, obtained before any cancer treatment. The receptor was isolated from a male donor aged 60 or over with stage III squamous cell lung carcinoma. The chain has TRBV5-4 and TRBJ2-1; TRBD2 matches at 14 bases. Here the CDR3 DNA reads TGTGCCAGCAGCCCCCGAGGTCCGACTAGCGGGGGGGCGAATGAGCAGTTCTTC. Translating it yields CASSPRGPTSGGANEQFF.